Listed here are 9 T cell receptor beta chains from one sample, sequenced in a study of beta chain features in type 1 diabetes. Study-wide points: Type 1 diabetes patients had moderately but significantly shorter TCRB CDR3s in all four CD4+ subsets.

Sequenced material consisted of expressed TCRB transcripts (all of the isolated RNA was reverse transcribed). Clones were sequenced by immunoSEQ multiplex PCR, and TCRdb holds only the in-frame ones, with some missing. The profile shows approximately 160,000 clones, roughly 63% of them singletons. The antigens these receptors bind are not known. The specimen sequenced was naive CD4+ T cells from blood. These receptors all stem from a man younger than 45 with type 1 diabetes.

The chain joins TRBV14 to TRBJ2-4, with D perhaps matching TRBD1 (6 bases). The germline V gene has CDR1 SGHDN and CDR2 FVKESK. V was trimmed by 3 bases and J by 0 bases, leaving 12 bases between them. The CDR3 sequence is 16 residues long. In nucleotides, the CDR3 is TGTGCCAGCAGCCAGTGGACAGATTTAGCCAAAAACATTCAGTACTTC. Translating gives CASSQWTDLAKNIQYF.

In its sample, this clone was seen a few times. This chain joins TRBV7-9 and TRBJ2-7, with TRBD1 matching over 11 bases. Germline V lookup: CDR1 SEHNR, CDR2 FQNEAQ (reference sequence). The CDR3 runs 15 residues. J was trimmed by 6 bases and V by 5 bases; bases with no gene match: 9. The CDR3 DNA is TGTGCCAGCAGCGGATACCGGGACAGGGGGTCCGAGCAGTACTTC. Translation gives CASSGYRDRGSEQYF.

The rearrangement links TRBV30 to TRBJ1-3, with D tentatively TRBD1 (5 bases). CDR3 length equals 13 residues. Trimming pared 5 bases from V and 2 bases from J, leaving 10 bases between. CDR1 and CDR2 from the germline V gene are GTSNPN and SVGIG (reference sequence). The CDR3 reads CAWLGGTGNTIYF. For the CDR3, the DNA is TGTGCCTGGCTCGGGGGGACTGGAAACACCATATATTTT.

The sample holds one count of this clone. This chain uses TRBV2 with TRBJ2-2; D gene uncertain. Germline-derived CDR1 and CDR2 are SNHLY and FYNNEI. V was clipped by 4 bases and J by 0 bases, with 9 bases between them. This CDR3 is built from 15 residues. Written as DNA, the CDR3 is TGTGCCAGCAGTGTGGTAGGGTCGAACACCGGGGAGCTGTTTTTT. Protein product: CASSVVGSNTGELFF.

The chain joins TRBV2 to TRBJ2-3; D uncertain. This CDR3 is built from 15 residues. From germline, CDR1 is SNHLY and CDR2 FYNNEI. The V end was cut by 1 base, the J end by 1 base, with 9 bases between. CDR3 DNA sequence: TGTGCCAGCAGTGAAGGGAGTATAGGCACAGATACGCAGTATTTT. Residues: CASSEGSIGTDTQYF. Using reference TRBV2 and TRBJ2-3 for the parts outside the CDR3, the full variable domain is EPEVTQTPSHQVTQMGQEVILRCVPISNHLYFYWYRQILGQKVEFLVSFYNNEISEKSEIFDDQFSVERPDGSNFTLKIRSTKLEDSAMYFCASSEGSIGTDTQYFGPGTRLTVL.

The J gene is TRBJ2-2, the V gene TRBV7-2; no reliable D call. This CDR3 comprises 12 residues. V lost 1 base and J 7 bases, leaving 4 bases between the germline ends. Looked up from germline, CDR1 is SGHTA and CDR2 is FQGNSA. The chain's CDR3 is CASSLDGGELFF. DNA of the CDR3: TGTGCCAGCAGCTTAGACGGCGGGGAGCTGTTTTTT.

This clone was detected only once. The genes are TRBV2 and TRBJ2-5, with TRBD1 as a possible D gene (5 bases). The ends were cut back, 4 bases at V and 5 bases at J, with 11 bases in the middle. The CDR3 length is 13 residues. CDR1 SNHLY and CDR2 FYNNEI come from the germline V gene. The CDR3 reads CASSARPGETQYF. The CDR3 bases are TGTGCCAGCAGTGCCAGGCCAGGGGAGACCCAGTACTTC.

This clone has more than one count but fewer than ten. The CDR3 nucleotides are TGTGCCTGGAGAGGCAGGGTGGGAATGGACACTGAAGCTTTCTTT. The encoded protein is CAWRGRVGMDTEAFF. The genes are TRBV30 and TRBJ1-1; D might be TRBD1 (5 bases). The CDR3 runs to 15 residues. CDR1 is GTSNPN and CDR2 is SVGIG in the germline V gene (reference sequence). The V end lost 3 bases, the J end lost 3 bases, and 17 bases lay between the germline ends.

The CDR3 loop reads CASSLAGPSGANVLTF. CDR3 bases: TGTGCCAGCAGCTTAGCAGGGCCCTCTGGGGCCAACGTCCTGACTTTC. V is TRBV7-9 and J is TRBJ2-6, with D unresolved. This CDR3 spans 16 amino acids. In germline, CDR1 is SEHNR, CDR2 FQNEAQ (reference sequence). V was trimmed by 0 bases and J by 0 bases, leaving 6 bases between them.